This T cell receptor (beta chain) was captured by sequencing in a study of OX40 agonist ivuxolimab in advanced cancers. General observations from the study: Compared with others, partial responders at 0.1-3.0 mg/kg displayed clonal expansion among the lowest.

The repertoire was sequenced with immunoSEQ multiplex PCR; TCRdb's copy has only in-frame clones and lacks some. This table holds approximately 75,000 clones, about 88% found once. As for this clone: Its target is unknown.

This specimen consisted of CD4+ or CD8+ T cells sorted from blood, obtained in a trial of the OX40 agonist ivuxolimab. The sequence derives from an adult with an advanced solid tumor such as melanoma, head and neck, liver or kidney cancer.

CDR3 nucleotides: TGTGCCAGCAGCGTAGGTTCAGCGGGCAGGGGAATAGTCAATGAGCAGTTCTTC. It translates to CASSVGSAGRGIVNEQFF. The rearrangement links TRBV9 to TRBJ2-1, with D perhaps matching TRBD1 or TRBD2 (6 bases each). CDR3 length: 18 amino acids. Germline CDR1 reads SGDLS; CDR2 reads YYNGEE. The V and J ends lost 0 bases and 6 bases respectively, with 22 bases between them.